These 10 T cell receptor beta chains were sequenced from one sample in a study of T cell repertoires in cytomegalovirus infection. TCRdb analysed the reads with MiXCR anew, one entry per CDR3 protein. Of 350,000 to 550,000 distinct CDR3 sequences listed, 31% are singletons. Sequencing was carried out using PBMCs. The receptors come from a human donor in good health (CMV status not recorded). Some clones in this sample may be carry-over from other donors' samples.

With respect to this clonotype: The junction departs from germline at one end; a sequencing error may be responsible. The rearrangement links TRBV19 to TRBJ1-4; 7 bases fit TRBD1. CDR3 size: 14 residues. CDR1 is LNHDA and CDR2 is SQIVND in the germline V gene (reference sequence). CDR3 nucleotide sequence: TGTGCCATTAGTACACAGGGGTCTAATGAAAAACTGTTTTTT. Its protein is CAISTQGSNEKLFF.

This clonotype has just a few counts. The chain couples TRBV4-3 to TRBJ2-3; 10 bases map to TRBD2. Germline assignment: CDR1 LGHNA and CDR2 YSLEER. J lost 3 bases, V lost 0 bases, and 3 bases had no gene match. The CDR3 covers 16 residues. DNA for the CDR3: TGCGCCAGCAGCCAAGACGGGGGACTAGCGACAGATACGCAGTATTTT. Residues: CASSQDGGLATDTQYF.

The chain has TRBV3-1 and TRBJ1-2; D gene unclear. Germline V gene data show CDR1 as LGHDT and CDR2 as YNNKEL (reference sequence). Trimming stripped 3 bases from V and 0 bases from J, with 11 bases between. CDR3 size: 15 residues. In DNA, the CDR3 is TGTGCCAGCAGCCAGTCCATCACGACTAACTATGGCTACACCTTC. Its protein product is CASSQSITTNYGYTF.

This clonotype was recorded at least ten times. The rearrangement links TRBV6-4 to TRBJ1-5; perhaps TRBD1 as D (6 bases). The V end was cut by 8 bases, the J end by 2 bases, with 25 bases between. The CDR3 spans 18 residues. Germline values: CDR1 MRHNA, CDR2 SNTAGT. CDR3 DNA: TGTGCCAGCGGCTTTTCGGGGGCGCGTCCCCGGTGCAATCAGCCCCAGCATTTT. Encoded protein: CASGFSGARPRCNQPQHF.

This chain links TRBV11-2 with TRBJ2-1; TRBD1 aligns across 7 bases. This CDR3 is 13 amino acids long. Germline CDR1 and CDR2: SGHAT and FQNNGV. V lost 5 bases, J lost 12 bases, and 10 bases stayed unmatched. CDR3 protein: CASSISRGMRQFF. CDR3 in DNA: TGTGCCAGCAGCATATCCAGGGGGATGAGGCAGTTCTTC.

On this clonotype itself: One end of the junction fails to match germline, which may point to a read error. This chain joins TRBV7-2 and TRBJ2-7, with TRBD1 identical over 7 bases. The germline gives CDR1 SGHTA, CDR2 FQGNSA. The CDR3 has 15 amino acids. CDR3 DNA sequence: TGTGACAGCAGCCCTAGACAGGGATCCCCCTACGAGCAGTACTTC. As protein: CDSSPRQGSPYEQYF.

This clonotype turned up a few times. The J gene is TRBJ2-7, the V gene TRBV19; tentatively, D is TRBD1 or TRBD2 (5 bases each). Trimming removed 4 bases from V and 1 base from J, with 14 bases in between. The CDR3 runs 15 residues. From germline, CDR1 is LNHDA and CDR2 SQIVND (reference sequence). In DNA form, the CDR3 reads TGTGCCAGTAGTAAGGGGACGGGGCCTTCCTACGAGCAGTACTTC. Protein: CASSKGTGPSYEQYF.

This clonotype came up many times. V and J are TRBV7-2 and TRBJ1-5; D remains unclear. Germline V gene sequence: CDR1 SGHTA, CDR2 FQGNSA. The CDR3 loop spans 15 amino acids. V was trimmed by 1 base and J by 0 bases, leaving 7 bases between them. The CDR3 here is CASSLVTISNQPQHF. For the CDR3, the DNA is TGTGCCAGCAGCTTAGTTACAATTAGCAATCAGCCCCAGCATTTT. Combining the CDR3 with reference TRBV7-2 and TRBJ1-5 gives the whole variable domain GAGVSQSPSNKVTEKGKDVELRCDPISGHTALYWYRQSLGQGLEFLIYFQGNSAPDKSGLPSDRFSAERTGGSVSTLTIQRTQQEDSAVYLCASSLVTISNQPQHFGDGTRLSIL.

The rearrangement joins TRBV5-1 to TRBJ2-7; 8 bases match TRBD1. CDR1 is SGHRS, CDR2 YFSETQ, per germline. The CDR3 is 15 residues long. V dropped 3 bases and J dropped 6; count of bases not matched to a gene: 11. Written as DNA, the CDR3 is TGCGCCAGCAGCTCATCCCTCAGACAGGGGAGCGAGCAGTACTTC. Translated: CASSSSLRQGSEQYF.

This chain links TRBV6-1 with TRBJ1-2, with TRBD1 matching over 7 bases. V shed 7 bases and J 5 bases; nucleotides not matched to a gene: 7. Looked up from germline, CDR1 is MNHNS and CDR2 is SASEGT. The length of the CDR3 is 13 residues. CDR3: CASNYIQGYGYTF. CDR3 DNA: TGTGCCAGCAACTATATACAGGGGTATGGCTACACCTTC.